The rows below give T cell receptor beta chains drawn from one sample of a study of regulatory T cells in long-lasting Graves disease. TCRdb processed the multiplex PCR reads anew with MiXCR; each CDR3 protein has one entry. Of some 600,000 distinct CDR3 sequences listed, 15% to 20% are singletons. In addition, the sample was reused for a study of T cells in Graves' hyperthyroidism and ophthalmopathy.

The sequencing used peripheral blood mononuclear cells (PBMCs), collected at new diagnosis, from a patient treated with antithyroid drugs. The receptors were gathered from a man younger than 35 with Graves disease. The CDR3 runs from the conserved cysteine through the conserved F or W. Each record gives: J gene, D gene, clone size, V gene, CDR3 protein, CDR3 DNA. A D gene is named only where the DNA matches it firmly. Expanded clones are given a class, and other clones once, few, many or no size at all.

TRBJ2-3 | TRBD1 | - | TRBV7-9 | CASSSKDPGQGILTDTQYF | TGTGCCAGCAGCTCCAAGGACCCGGGACAGGGTATTTTGACAGATACGCAGTATTTT
TRBJ2-7 | TRBD2 | - | TRBV5-1 | CASSLGRGTSGTKREQYF | TGCGCCAGCAGCTTAGGCCGTGGGACTAGCGGGACTAAGCGCGAGCAGTACTTC
TRBJ2-7 | TRBD1 | few | TRBV4-1 | CASSHGTGGFYEQYF | TGCGCCAGCAGCCACGGGACAGGGGGCTTTTACGAGCAGTACTTC
TRBJ2-3 | TRBD2 | few | TRBV5-1 | CASSLETPGLAGRDTQYF | TGCGCCAGCAGCCTGGAAACGCCGGGACTAGCGGGACGAGATACGCAGTATTTT
TRBJ1-4 | - | - | TRBV19 | CASSTSRLREELGNEKLFF | TGTGCCAGTAGTACATCCCGCTTGAGGGAAGAGCTCGGTAATGAAAAACTGTTTTTT
TRBJ1-4 | - | few | TRBV4-2 | CASSQDEKNEKLFF | TGTGCCAGCAGCCAAGATGAAAAGAATGAAAAACTGTTTTTT
TRBJ2-7 | - | few | TRBV29-1 | CSVEDATFAYEQYF | TGCAGCGTTGAAGATGCCACCTTCGCCTACGAGCAGTACTTC
TRBJ1-5 | TRBD1 | many | TRBV6-1 | CASSRDRGDYQPQHF | TGTGCCAGCAGTCGGGACAGGGGAGACTATCAGCCCCAGCATTTT
TRBJ2-5 | - | - | TRBV19 | CASSISNRARETQYF | TGTGCCAGTAGTATTTCGAACAGGGCGAGAGAGACCCAGTACTTC
TRBJ1-5 | - | many | TRBV6-1 | CASRPGTSYQPQHF | TGTGCCAGCAGGCCGGGAACCAGTTATCAGCCCCAGCATTTT
TRBJ2-2 | TRBD1 | - | TRBV30 | CAWRGQGAAGELFF | TGTGCCTGGAGGGGACAGGGGGCCGCCGGGGAGCTGTTTTTT
TRBJ2-7 | TRBD1 | many | TRBV7-8 | CASSFRQGGEQYF | TGCGCCAGCAGCTTTAGACAGGGGGGCGAGCAGTACTTC
TRBJ2-7 | TRBD2 | - | TRBV12-3/TRBV12-4 | CASGRGGPKPPGEQYF | TGTGCCAGCGGCCGGGGGGGGCCGAAACCTCCCGGCGAGCAGTACTTC
TRBJ1-1 | - | many | TRBV12-3/TRBV12-4 | CATYKGTDNTEAFF | TGTGCCACCTACAAAGGGACGGATAACACTGAAGCTTTCTTT
TRBJ2-3 | - | few | TRBV9 | CASSVEGGTSTDTQYF | TGTGCCAGCAGCGTAGAAGGGGGGACTAGCACAGATACGCAGTATTTT
TRBJ2-1 | - | - | TRBV7-3 | CASSLVGGGRGNEQFF | TGTGCCAGCAGCTTAGTCGGCGGGGGTAGGGGGAATGAGCAGTTCTTC
TRBJ2-7 | TRBD2 | few | TRBV30 | CAWSVLGGRALYEQYF | TGTGCCTGGAGTGTACTAGGCGGGAGGGCCTTATACGAGCAGTACTTC
TRBJ2-5 | - | few | TRBV19 | CASSNPDGKRQETQYF | TGTGCCAGTAGTAACCCGGACGGGAAGAGACAAGAGACCCAGTACTTC
TRBJ2-1 | TRBD2 | - | TRBV16 | CASSTGPVTSGRGTSSYNEQFF | TGTGCCAGCAGCACCGGCCCCGTGACTAGCGGGAGGGGAACTAGCTCCTACAATGAGCAGTTCTTC
TRBJ2-3 | TRBD2 | - | TRBV19 | CASSLQGLAGAIDTQYF | TGTGCCAGTAGTCTACAGGGACTAGCGGGAGCTATCGATACGCAGTATTTT
TRBJ2-1 | - | many | TRBV20-1 | CSAPTGTLIEFF | TGCAGTGCCCCGACGGGTACACTGATAGAGTTCTTC
TRBJ1-5 | - | few | TRBV20-1 | CSASDRFRNQPQHF | TGCAGTGCTTCAGACAGGTTTCGCAATCAGCCCCAGCATTTT
TRBJ2-5 | - | few | TRBV20-1 | CSAGSTAQETQYF | TGCAGTGCTGGGTCGACAGCCCAAGAGACCCAGTACTTC
TRBJ2-7 | TRBD2 | many | TRBV29-1 | CSVERWGDPAGAPPEQYF | TGCAGCGTTGAAAGGTGGGGGGACCCTGCGGGAGCTCCCCCCGAGCAGTACTTC
TRBJ1-1 | - | many | TRBV28 | CASSFPTALTWALNIEAFF | TGTGCCAGCAGTTTCCCAACGGCCCTGACATGGGCCCTGAACATTGAAGCTTTCTTT
TRBJ2-2 | TRBD1 | few | TRBV6-5 | CASSYFLPGQGASNTGELFF | TGTGCCAGCAGTTATTTCCTACCGGGACAGGGGGCATCGAACACCGGGGAGCTGTTTTTT
TRBJ1-1 | - | many | TRBV2 | CASSYDGNTEAFF | TGTGCCAGCAGTTACGACGGCAACACTGAAGCTTTCTTT
TRBJ2-2 | - | - | TRBV6-1 | CASTTGHRTFSPGELFF | TGTGCCAGCACTACGGGACACAGGACGTTTTCGCCCGGGGAGCTGTTTTTT
TRBJ2-1 | - | once | TRBV5-1 | CASSPTASPAIYNEQFF | TGTGCCAGCAGCCCAACAGCATCTCCTGCCATCTACAATGAGCAGTTCTTC
TRBJ1-2 | TRBD1 | many | TRBV5-1 | CASSPAGTVEYGYTF | TGCGCCAGCAGCCCCGCCGGGACAGTTGAGTATGGCTACACCTTC
TRBJ1-1 | - | few | TRBV20-1 | CSARRRGTEAFF | TGCAGTGCTAGGAGAAGGGGCACTGAAGCTTTCTTT
TRBJ1-2 | - | - | TRBV6-2/TRBV6-3 | CASSHLQDNYGYTF | TGTGCCAGCAGTCATTTACAGGATAACTATGGCTACACCTTC
TRBJ2-2 | - | - | TRBV9 | CASGRSSGTLYTGELFF | TGTGCCAGCGGTCGAAGTAGCGGAACATTGTACACCGGGGAGCTGTTTTTT
TRBJ1-6 | - | few | TRBV19 | CASSSTAGSDSPLHF | TGTGCCAGTAGTTCGACGGCAGGGTCGGATTCACCCCTCCACTTT
TRBJ2-3 | - | few | TRBV3-1 | CASSHKADTQYF | TGTGCCAGCAGCCATAAAGCAGATACGCAGTATTTT
TRBJ1-2 | - | many | TRBV5-1 | CASSLQGDGYTF | TGTGCCAGCAGCTTACAGGGTGATGGCTACACCTTC
TRBJ1-1 | - | many | TRBV19 | CATLGHPMTEAFF | TGTGCCACCCTGGGACATCCGATGACTGAAGCTTTCTTT
TRBJ2-2 | - | - | TRBV7-9 | CASSSYQGSVGELFF | TGTGCCAGCAGCTCCTATCAGGGTTCCGTAGGGGAGCTGTTTTTT
TRBJ1-1 | - | few | TRBV15 | CATSRDSLNTEAFF | TGTGCCACCAGCAGGGACAGTCTGAACACTGAAGCTTTCTTT
TRBJ2-7 | TRBD2 | few | TRBV20-1 | CSARDLGTSGKRPYEQYF | TGCAGTGCTAGAGACCTTGGGACTAGCGGGAAGAGACCCTACGAGCAGTACTTC
TRBJ2-3 | - | many | TRBV5-1 | CASSLEKRLTDTQYF | TGCGCCAGCAGCTTGGAAAAGCGGCTCACAGATACGCAGTATTTT
TRBJ2-6 | - | - | TRBV7-3 | CASSGQLSGANVLTF | TGTGCCAGCAGCGGACAGCTATCTGGGGCCAACGTCCTGACTTTC
TRBJ2-1 | - | - | TRBV20-1 | CSAWGVDSLYNEQFF | TGCAGTGCTTGGGGGGTTGACTCCTTATACAATGAGCAGTTCTTC
TRBJ1-5 | - | few | TRBV7-9 | CASSLGAGKVGKPQHF | TGTGCCAGCAGCTTAGGGGCAGGGAAGGTCGGAAAGCCCCAGCATTTT
TRBJ1-5 | - | few | TRBV6-1 | CASSQGTDQPQHF | TGTGCCAGCAGCCAAGGGACCGACCAGCCCCAGCATTTT
TRBJ2-3 | - | - | TRBV29-1 | CSVAMGFTDTQYF | TGCAGCGTTGCTATGGGATTCACAGATACGCAGTATTTT
TRBJ2-3 | - | - | TRBV19 | CASTGADTQYF | TGTGCCAGTACCGGGGCAGATACGCAGTATTTT
TRBJ1-1 | TRBD1 | few | TRBV18 | CASSPPGQGAGTEAFF | TGTGCCAGCTCACCACCGGGACAGGGGGCGGGAACTGAAGCTTTCTTT
TRBJ1-6 | - | - | TRBV27 | CASSPTTRPDSPLHF | TGTGCCAGCAGTCCAACGACTAGGCCGGATTCACCCCTCCACTTT
TRBJ1-1 | - | few | TRBV6-2/TRBV6-3 | CASSLRKGGTEAFF | TGTGCCAGCAGTCTCCGGAAAGGCGGAACTGAAGCTTTCTTT
TRBJ1-1 | - | - | TRBV20-1 | CSARGELDFF | TGCAGTGCTAGAGGGGAATTGGATTTCTTT
TRBJ2-1 | - | - | TRBV12-3/TRBV12-4 | CASSLWQLQGEQFF | TGTGCCAGCAGTTTATGGCAGCTTCAGGGTGAGCAGTTCTTC
TRBJ2-7 | TRBD2 | many | TRBV2 | CASRRTRVRHF | TGTGCCAGCAGACGGACTAGGGTTCGGCACTTC
TRBJ2-7 | - | - | TRBV3-1 | CASSPRRGQSYEQYF | TGTGCCAGCAGCCCCCGCCGGGGGCAGTCCTACGAGCAGTACTTC
TRBJ2-7 | TRBD2 | few | TRBV18 | CASSPLAGFYEQYF | TGTGCCAGCTCACCTCTAGCGGGTTTCTACGAGCAGTACTTC
TRBJ1-5 | TRBD1 | many | TRBV27 | CASSLTAGGLSNQPQHF | TGTGCCAGCAGTTTAACGGCAGGGGGGCTAAGCAATCAGCCCCAGCATTTT
TRBJ1-1 | TRBD1 | many | TRBV6-2/TRBV6-3 | CASMGQSQGNTEAFF | TGTGCCAGCATGGGACAGTCGCAGGGGAACACTGAAGCTTTCTTT
TRBJ2-2 | - | many | TRBV28 | CASSSYTGELFF | TGTGCCAGCAGCTCCTATACCGGGGAGCTGTTTTTT
TRBJ1-1 | - | - | TRBV20-1 | CSARESTEAFF | TGCAGTGCTAGAGAATCGACTGAAGCTTTCTTT
TRBJ2-7 | - | many | TRBV3-1 | CASSQDAPSYEQYF | TGTGCCAGCAGCCAAGATGCGCCCTCCTACGAGCAGTACTTC